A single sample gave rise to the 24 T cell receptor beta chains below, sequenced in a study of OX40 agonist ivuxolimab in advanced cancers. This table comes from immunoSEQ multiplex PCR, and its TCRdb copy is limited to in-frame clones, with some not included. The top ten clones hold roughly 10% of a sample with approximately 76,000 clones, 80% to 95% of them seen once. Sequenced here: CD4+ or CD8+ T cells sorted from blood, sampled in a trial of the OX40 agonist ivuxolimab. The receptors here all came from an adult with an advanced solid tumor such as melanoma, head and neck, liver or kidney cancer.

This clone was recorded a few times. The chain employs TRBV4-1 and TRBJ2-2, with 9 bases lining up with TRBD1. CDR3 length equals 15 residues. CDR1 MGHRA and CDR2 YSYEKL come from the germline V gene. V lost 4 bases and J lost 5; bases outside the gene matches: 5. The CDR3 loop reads CASSPGTGSTGELFF. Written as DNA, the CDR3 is TGCGCCAGCAGCCCCGGGACAGGGTCAACCGGGGAGCTGTTTTTT.

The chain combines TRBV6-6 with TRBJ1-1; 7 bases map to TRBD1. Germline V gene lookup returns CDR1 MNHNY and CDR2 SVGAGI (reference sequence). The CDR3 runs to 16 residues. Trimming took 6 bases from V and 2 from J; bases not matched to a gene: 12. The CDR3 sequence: CASSLAPRGVNTEAFF. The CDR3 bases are TGTGCCAGCAGCCTAGCTCCCAGGGGGGTAAACACTGAAGCTTTCTTT.

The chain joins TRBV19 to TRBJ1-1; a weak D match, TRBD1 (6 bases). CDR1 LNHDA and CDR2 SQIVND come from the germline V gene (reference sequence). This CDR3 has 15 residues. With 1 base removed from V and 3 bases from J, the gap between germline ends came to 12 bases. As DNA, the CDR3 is TGTGCCAGTAGTATAGGGACTACAGGGTACACTGAAGCTTTCTTT. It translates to CASSIGTTGYTEAFF. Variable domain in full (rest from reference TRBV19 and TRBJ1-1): DGGITQSPKYLFRKEGQNVTLSCEQNLNHDAMYWYRQDPGQGLRLIYYSQIVNDFQKGDIAEGYSVSREKKESFPLTVTSAQKNPTAFYLCASSIGTTGYTEAFFGQGTRLTVV.

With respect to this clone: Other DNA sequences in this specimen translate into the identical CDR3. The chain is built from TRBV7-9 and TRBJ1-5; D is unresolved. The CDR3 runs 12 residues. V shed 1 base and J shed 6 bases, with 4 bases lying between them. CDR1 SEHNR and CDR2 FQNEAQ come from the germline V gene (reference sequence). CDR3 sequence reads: CASSLGGQPQHF. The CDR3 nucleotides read TGTGCCAGCAGCTTAGGCGGTCAGCCCCAGCATTTT.

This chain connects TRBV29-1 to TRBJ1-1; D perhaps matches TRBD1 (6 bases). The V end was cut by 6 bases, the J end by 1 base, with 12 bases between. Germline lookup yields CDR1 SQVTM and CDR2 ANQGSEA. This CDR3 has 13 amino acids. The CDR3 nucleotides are TGCAGCGTAGCAGGGGCCGGGAACACTGAAGCTTTCTTT. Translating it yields CSVAGAGNTEAFF.

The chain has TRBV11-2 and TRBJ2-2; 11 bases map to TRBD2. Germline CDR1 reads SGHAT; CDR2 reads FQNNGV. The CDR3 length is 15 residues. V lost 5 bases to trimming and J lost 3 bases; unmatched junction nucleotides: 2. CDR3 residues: CASSPGLADTGELFF. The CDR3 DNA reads TGTGCCAGCAGCCCGGGACTAGCGGACACCGGGGAGCTGTTTTTT.

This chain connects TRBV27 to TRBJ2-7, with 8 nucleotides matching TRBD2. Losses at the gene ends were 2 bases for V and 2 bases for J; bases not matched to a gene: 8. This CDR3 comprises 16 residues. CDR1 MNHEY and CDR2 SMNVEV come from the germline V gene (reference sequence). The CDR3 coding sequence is TGTGCCAGCAGTTTACTCCAGAGCGGGGGTGCCTACGAGCAGTACTTC. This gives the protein CASSLLQSGGAYEQYF.

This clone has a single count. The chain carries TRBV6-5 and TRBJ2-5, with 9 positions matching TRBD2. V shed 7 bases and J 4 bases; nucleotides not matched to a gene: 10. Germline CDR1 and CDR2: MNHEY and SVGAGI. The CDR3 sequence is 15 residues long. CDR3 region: CASKRGAEVRETQYF. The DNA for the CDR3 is TGTGCCAGCAAGCGGGGGGCTGAGGTACGAGAGACCCAGTACTTC.

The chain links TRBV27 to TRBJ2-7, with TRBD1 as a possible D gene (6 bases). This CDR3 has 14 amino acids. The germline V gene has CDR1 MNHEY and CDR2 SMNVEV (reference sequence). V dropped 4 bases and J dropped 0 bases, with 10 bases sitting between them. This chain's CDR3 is CASSYRDNSYEQYF. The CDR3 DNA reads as TGTGCCAGCAGTTACCGGGACAACTCCTACGAGCAGTACTTC.

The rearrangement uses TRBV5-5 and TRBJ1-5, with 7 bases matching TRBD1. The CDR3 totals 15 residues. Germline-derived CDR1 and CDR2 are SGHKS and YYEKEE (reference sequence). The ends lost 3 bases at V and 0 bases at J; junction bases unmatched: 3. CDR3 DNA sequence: TGTGCCAGCAGCTGGGGACAGTATAGCAATCAGCCCCAGCATTTT. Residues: CASSWGQYSNQPQHF.

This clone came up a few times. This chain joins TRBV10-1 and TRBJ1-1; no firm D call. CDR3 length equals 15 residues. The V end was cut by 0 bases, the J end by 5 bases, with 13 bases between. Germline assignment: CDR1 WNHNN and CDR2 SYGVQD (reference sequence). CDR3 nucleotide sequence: TGCGCCAGCAGTGAGTCGGTGTCGGGAGGGACTGAAGCTTTCTTT. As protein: CASSESVSGGTEAFF.

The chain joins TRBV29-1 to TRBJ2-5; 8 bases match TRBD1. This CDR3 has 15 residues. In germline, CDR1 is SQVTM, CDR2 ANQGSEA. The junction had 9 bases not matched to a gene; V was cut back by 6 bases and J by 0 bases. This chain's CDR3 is CSVLSTGDYQETQYF. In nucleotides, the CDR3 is TGCAGCGTCCTATCGACAGGGGACTACCAAGAGACCCAGTACTTC.

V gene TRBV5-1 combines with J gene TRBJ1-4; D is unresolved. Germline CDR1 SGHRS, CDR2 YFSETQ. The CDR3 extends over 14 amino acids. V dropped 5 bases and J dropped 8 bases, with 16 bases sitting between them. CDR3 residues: CASRTLGSGEKLFF. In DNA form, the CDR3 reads TGCGCCAGCAGAACCTTGGGATCGGGGGAAAAACTGTTTTTT. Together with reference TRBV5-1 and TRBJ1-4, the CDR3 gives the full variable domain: KAGVTQTPRYLIKTRGQQVTLSCSPISGHRSVSWYQQTPGQGLQFLFEYFSETQRNKGNFPGRFSGRQFSNSRSEMNVSTLELGDSALYLCASRTLGSGEKLFFGSGTQLSVL.

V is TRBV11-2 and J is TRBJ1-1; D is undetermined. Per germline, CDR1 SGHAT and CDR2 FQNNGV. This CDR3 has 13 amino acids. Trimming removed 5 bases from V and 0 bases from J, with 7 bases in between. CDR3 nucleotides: TGTGCCAGCAGCCAATTCCTGAACACTGAAGCTTTCTTT. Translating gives CASSQFLNTEAFF.

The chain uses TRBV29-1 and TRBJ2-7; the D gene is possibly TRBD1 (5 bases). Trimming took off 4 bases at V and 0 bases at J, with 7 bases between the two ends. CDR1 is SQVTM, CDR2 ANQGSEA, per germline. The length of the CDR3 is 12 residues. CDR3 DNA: TGCAGCGTTGGACAGTCCTCCTACGAGCAGTACTTC. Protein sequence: CSVGQSSYEQYF.

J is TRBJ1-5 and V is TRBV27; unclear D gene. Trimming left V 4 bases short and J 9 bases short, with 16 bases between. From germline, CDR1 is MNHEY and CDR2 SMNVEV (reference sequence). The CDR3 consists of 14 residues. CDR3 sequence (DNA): TGTGCCAGCAGTTCGACCTCCGGTTTGTTGCCCCAGCATTTT. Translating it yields CASSSTSGLLPQHF.

The CDR3 protein is CASSLWGLGETQYF. The CDR3 nucleotides read TGTGCCAGCAGCTTGTGGGGGCTTGGGGAGACCCAGTACTTC. V is TRBV5-5 and J is TRBJ2-5, with a possible D match to TRBD1 (6 bases). Looked up from germline, CDR1 is SGHKS and CDR2 is YYEKEE (reference sequence). This CDR3 region has 14 residues. V shed 1 base and J shed 5 bases, with 12 bases lying between them.

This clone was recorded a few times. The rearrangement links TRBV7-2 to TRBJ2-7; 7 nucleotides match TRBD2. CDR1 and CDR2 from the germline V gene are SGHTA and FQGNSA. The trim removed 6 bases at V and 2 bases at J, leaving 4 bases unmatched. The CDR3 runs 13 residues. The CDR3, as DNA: TGTGCCAGCAGGTCGGGGGGTACCTACGAGCAGTACTTC. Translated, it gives CASRSGGTYEQYF. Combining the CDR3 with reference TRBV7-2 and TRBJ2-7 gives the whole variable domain GAGVSQSPSNKVTEKGKDVELRCDPISGHTALYWYRQSLGQGLEFLIYFQGNSAPDKSGLPSDRFSAERTGGSVSTLTIQRTQQEDSAVYLCASRSGGTYEQYFGPGTRLTVT.

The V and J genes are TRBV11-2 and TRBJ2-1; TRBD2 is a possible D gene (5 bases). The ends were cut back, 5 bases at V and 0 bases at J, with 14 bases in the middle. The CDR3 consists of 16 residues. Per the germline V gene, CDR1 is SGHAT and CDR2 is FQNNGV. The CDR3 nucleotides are TGTGCCAGCAGCCCCCAGGTAGGGAGCTCCTACAATGAGCAGTTCTTC. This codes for CASSPQVGSSYNEQFF.

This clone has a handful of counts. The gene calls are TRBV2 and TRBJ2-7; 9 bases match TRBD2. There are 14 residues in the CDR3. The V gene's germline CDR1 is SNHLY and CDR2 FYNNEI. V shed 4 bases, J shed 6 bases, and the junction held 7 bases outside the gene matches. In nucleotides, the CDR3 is TGTGCCAGCAGTGGGGGACTAGCTCCCAGCGAGCAGTACTTC. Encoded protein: CASSGGLAPSEQYF. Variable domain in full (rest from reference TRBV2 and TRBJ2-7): EPEVTQTPSHQVTQMGQEVILRCVPISNHLYFYWYRQILGQKVEFLVSFYNNEISEKSEIFDDQFSVERPDGSNFTLKIRSTKLEDSAMYFCASSGGLAPSEQYFGPGTRLTVT.

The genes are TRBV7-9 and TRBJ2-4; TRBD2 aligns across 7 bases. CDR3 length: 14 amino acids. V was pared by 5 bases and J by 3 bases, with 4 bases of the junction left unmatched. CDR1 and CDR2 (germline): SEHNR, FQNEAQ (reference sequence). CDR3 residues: CASSEQRGKNIQYF. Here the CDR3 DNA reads TGTGCCAGCAGCGAACAGCGGGGCAAAAACATTCAGTACTTC.

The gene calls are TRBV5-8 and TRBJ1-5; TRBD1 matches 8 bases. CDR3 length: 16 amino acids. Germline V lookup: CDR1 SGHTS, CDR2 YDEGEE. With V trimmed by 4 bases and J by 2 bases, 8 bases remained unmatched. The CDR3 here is CASSPRQGMGNQPQHF. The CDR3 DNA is TGTGCCAGCAGCCCACGACAGGGGATGGGCAATCAGCCCCAGCATTTT.

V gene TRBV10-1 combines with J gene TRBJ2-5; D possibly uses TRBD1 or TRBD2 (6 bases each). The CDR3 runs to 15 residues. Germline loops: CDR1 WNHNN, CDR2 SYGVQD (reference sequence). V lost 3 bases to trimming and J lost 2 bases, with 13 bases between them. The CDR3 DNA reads TGCGCCAGCAGTGATTGGAGGGGGGAACAAGAGACCCAGTACTTC. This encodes CASSDWRGEQETQYF.

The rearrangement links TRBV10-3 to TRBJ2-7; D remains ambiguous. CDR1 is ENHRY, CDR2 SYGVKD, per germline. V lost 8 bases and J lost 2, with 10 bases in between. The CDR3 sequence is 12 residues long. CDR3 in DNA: TGTGCCATCGCTACAGAGCCCTACGAGCAGTACTTC. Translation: CAIATEPYEQYF.